This entry lists 26 T cell receptor beta chains sequenced from one sample in a study of graft-versus-host responses after intestinal transplantation. Their target antigens are unknown. Sequenced by immunoSEQ multiplex PCR; TCRdb stores in-frame clones only, minus some. The repertoire holds tens of thousands of clones, with under 85% as singletons. Sample: unstimulated CD8+ T cells sorted from spleen or lymph node cells, taken before intestinal transplant. These receptors were taken from a human donor who received an intestinal transplant.

The rearrangement uses TRBV28 and TRBJ1-1, with 8 bases identical to TRBD1. Trimming took 5 bases from V and 4 from J; bases not matched to a gene: 6. There are 14 residues in the CDR3. The germline V gene has CDR1 MDHEN and CDR2 SYDVKM. CDR3 in amino acids: CASSAGQGGTEAFF. In DNA, the CDR3 is TGTGCCAGCAGTGCCGGACAGGGTGGCACTGAAGCTTTCTTT.

There are a few counts of this clone. The chain combines TRBV15 with TRBJ2-7; the match to TRBD2 covers 10 bases. The CDR3 totals 16 residues. Germline assignment: CDR1 LNHNV and CDR2 YYDKDF (reference sequence). J gave up 1 base and V 0 bases, and 3 bases lay outside the gene matches. CDR3 protein: CATSRDLAGGSYEQYF. The CDR3 DNA is TGTGCCACCAGCAGAGACTTAGCGGGAGGATCCTACGAGCAGTACTTC.

The V gene is TRBV28, the J gene TRBJ2-7; 8 nucleotides align to TRBD1. After removal of 6 bases from V and 0 bases from J, the junction contained 4 bases not matched to a gene. The CDR3 runs 14 residues. Germline lookup yields CDR1 MDHEN and CDR2 SYDVKM. The CDR3 loop reads CASSSGQGSYEQYF. The CDR3 nucleotides are TGTGCCAGCAGCTCCGGACAGGGCTCCTACGAGCAGTACTTC.

This chain joins TRBV7-2 and TRBJ2-7, with D tentatively TRBD2 (6 bases). The V end was cut by 8 bases, the J end by 1 base, with 12 bases between. Per the germline V gene, CDR1 is SGHTA and CDR2 is FQGNSA. CDR3 length equals 13 residues. CDR3 loop: CASGYGGSYEQYF. For the CDR3, the DNA is TGTGCCAGCGGATATGGGGGGTCCTACGAGCAGTACTTC. Full variable domain (outside the CDR3, taken from reference TRBV7-2 and TRBJ2-7): GAGVSQSPSNKVTEKGKDVELRCDPISGHTALYWYRQSLGQGLEFLIYFQGNSAPDKSGLPSDRFSAERTGGSVSTLTIQRTQQEDSAVYLCASGYGGSYEQYFGPGTRLTVT.

In this sample, this clone turned up a few times. The rearrangement links TRBV6-9 to TRBJ1-2, with TRBD1 as a possible D gene (6 bases). The CDR3 runs to 11 residues. The ends were cut back, 7 bases at V and 6 bases at J, with 9 bases in the middle. Per germline, CDR1 MNHGY and CDR2 SVAAGI. CDR3 sequence reads: CASKEGDGYTF. The CDR3 DNA reads TGTGCCAGCAAAGAGGGGGATGGCTACACCTTC.

A word on this clone: One end of the junction is discordant with germline, which a read error may explain. V usage is TRBV20-1 and J usage is TRBJ1-1; unclear D gene. Germline CDR1 DFQATT, CDR2 SNEGSKA (reference sequence). This CDR3 comprises 10 residues. The CDR3 DNA is TGCAGTGCTCCTGACACTAAAGCTTTCTTT. Amino acid sequence: CSAPDTKAFF.

This clone was seen a few times. V is TRBV6-5 and J is TRBJ2-2, with 8 bases matching TRBD2. CDR1 and CDR2 (germline): MNHEY, SVGAGI. J gave up 0 bases and V 6 bases, and 3 bases lay outside the gene matches. CDR3 length: 15 residues. CDR3 in DNA: TGTGCCAGCAGCGGGGGGGCAACGAACACCGGGGAGCTGTTTTTT. Residues: CASSGGATNTGELFF.

This clone came up a few times. The chain joins TRBV6-1 to TRBJ2-2, with D tentatively TRBD2 (6 bases). CDR1 is MNHNS, CDR2 SASEGT, per germline. Trimming shortened V by 1 base and J by 6 bases, and 12 bases separated the two germline ends. CDR3 length: 15 residues. The CDR3 sequence: CASSEVRDWSGELFF. CDR3 sequence (DNA): TGTGCCAGCAGTGAAGTGCGGGATTGGTCCGGGGAGCTGTTTTTT.

The genes are TRBV5-1 and TRBJ1-4, with D perhaps matching TRBD1 (6 bases). The length of the CDR3 is 15 residues. Trimming stripped 0 bases from V and 5 bases from J, with 11 bases between. Germline V lookup: CDR1 SGHRS, CDR2 YFSETQ. This CDR3 reads CASSLAGDRNEKLFF. The CDR3 bases are TGCGCCAGCAGCTTGGCAGGGGATCGAAATGAAAAACTGTTTTTT.

The chain combines TRBV6-5 with TRBJ2-3, with D possibly matching TRBD2 (6 bases). Per germline, CDR1 MNHEY and CDR2 SVGAGI. The CDR3 has 15 amino acids. V dropped 0 bases and J dropped 6 bases, with 13 bases sitting between them. The CDR3 region has the DNA TGTGCCAGCAGTTACTCGGGGACTTTAGGGGATACGCAGTATTTT. Translation: CASSYSGTLGDTQYF.

V usage is TRBV28 and J usage is TRBJ1-5; a weak D match, TRBD1 (5 bases). Per the germline V gene, CDR1 is MDHEN and CDR2 is SYDVKM. The V gene lost 7 bases and the J gene lost 7 bases, with 20 bases spanning the gap. The CDR3 consists of 15 residues. CDR3 amino acids: CASTLTGGGSQPQHF. CDR3 coding DNA: TGTGCCAGCACCCTAACTGGGGGTGGGAGCCAGCCCCAGCATTTT.

The chain has TRBV9 and TRBJ2-3; 9 bases agree with TRBD2. The CDR3 has 15 amino acids. Germline loops: CDR1 SGDLS, CDR2 YYNGEE. Germline trimming cut 0 bases from V and 2 bases from J; bases unmatched to any gene: 1. In DNA, the CDR3 is TGTGCCAGCAGCGTAGGACTAGCGGACACAGATACGCAGTATTTT. It encodes CASSVGLADTDTQYF.

This chain links TRBV5-1 with TRBJ1-2; 8 bases agree with TRBD1. The CDR3 loop spans 16 amino acids. Germline CDR1 is SGHRS and CDR2 is YFSETQ. With V trimmed by 6 bases and J by 4 bases, 14 bases remained unmatched. CDR3 in amino acids: CASKGRRDRGFYGYTF. The CDR3 DNA follows: TGCGCCAGCAAAGGAAGAAGAGACAGGGGTTTCTATGGCTACACCTTC.

V gene TRBV21-1 combines with J gene TRBJ1-4. TRBV21-1 is a pseudogene segment. The CDR3 is 16 residues long. The CDR3 loop reads CASSARQGGGNEKLFF. The CDR3 nucleotides are TGTGCCAGCAGCGCTAGACAGGGAGGGGGTAATGAAAAACTGTTTTTT.

The chain links TRBV28 to TRBJ2-7; no definite D call. The CDR3 is 15 amino acids. Trimming took off 5 bases at V and 2 bases at J, with 16 bases between the two ends. CDR1 and CDR2 (germline): MDHEN, SYDVKM. Here the CDR3 reads CASSPPRAAAYEQYF. The CDR3 nucleotides are TGTGCCAGCAGTCCCCCTAGGGCGGCAGCCTACGAGCAGTACTTC.

This chain joins TRBV4-1 and TRBJ2-7; D gene unclear. The germline CDR1 and CDR2 sequences are MGHRA and YSYEKL. CDR3 length: 14 amino acids. The V and J ends lost 1 base and 2 bases respectively, with 9 bases between them. The DNA of the CDR3 is TGCGCCAGCAGCCAAGGTACTGGAACCTACGAGCAGTACTTC. This translates into CASSQGTGTYEQYF.

The chain carries TRBV7-9 and TRBJ2-2; D remains unclear. Trimming removed 2 bases from V and 4 bases from J, with 14 bases in between. CDR3 length: 16 residues. Germline V gene lookup returns CDR1 SEHNR and CDR2 FQNEAQ (reference sequence). In DNA form, the CDR3 reads TGTGCCAGCAGCTTATACACCAACGCATTCACCGGGGAGCTGTTTTTT. Encoded protein: CASSLYTNAFTGELFF.

The chain combines TRBV28 with TRBJ2-2, with TRBD2 matching over 12 bases. Germline V gives CDR1 MDHEN, CDR2 SYDVKM. The CDR3 sequence is 16 residues long. The V segment lost 9 bases and the J segment 7 bases; nucleotides outside the gene matches: 12. CDR3 residues: CASSTTSGRVGGELFF. The DNA for the CDR3 is TGTGCCAGTTCTACGACTAGCGGGAGAGTCGGCGGGGAGCTGTTTTTT.

In its sample, this clone was seen once. The chain combines TRBV5-5 with TRBJ2-7, with D uncertain. V was shortened by 2 bases and J by 2 bases, with 14 bases between the two germline ends. This CDR3 is 15 amino acids long. Germline V lookup: CDR1 SGHKS, CDR2 YYEKEE (reference sequence). CDR3 residues: CASSLFADIPYEQYF. The CDR3 coding sequence is TGTGCCAGCAGCTTATTCGCAGACATCCCCTACGAGCAGTACTTC. Filled out from reference TRBV5-5 and TRBJ2-7, the complete variable domain reads DAGVTQSPTHLIKTRGQQVTLRCSPISGHKSVSWYQQVLGQGPQFIFQYYEKEERGRGNFPDRFSARQFPNYSSELNVNALLLGDSALYLCASSLFADIPYEQYFGPGTRLTVT.

The chain employs TRBV27 and TRBJ1-1, with D maybe TRBD1 (5 bases). Germline lookup yields CDR1 MNHEY and CDR2 SMNVEV (reference sequence). The CDR3 totals 13 residues. Deletions cut 3 bases from V and 5 bases from J, with 10 bases between. The CDR3 coding sequence is TGTGCCAGCAGTTTTGGGGGAAATACTGAAGCTTTCTTT. The encoded protein is CASSFGGNTEAFF.

The rearrangement links TRBV10-3 to TRBJ2-3; 10 bases align to TRBD2. Unmatched junction bases numbered 6, after V lost 6 bases and J lost 3 bases. Germline loops: CDR1 ENHRY, CDR2 SYGVKD. This CDR3 contains 15 residues. The CDR3 is CAISGGLAVTDTQYF. As DNA, the CDR3 is TGTGCCATCAGCGGCGGACTAGCGGTAACAGATACGCAGTATTTT.

In this sample, this clone turned up once. The chain links TRBV30 to TRBJ2-2, with 7 bases aligning to TRBD1. This CDR3 has 16 residues. Germline-derived CDR1 and CDR2 are GTSNPN and SVGIG (reference sequence). V trimming: 6 bases; J trimming: 4 bases; junction bases outside the gene matches: 14. The CDR3 DNA reads as TGTGCCTGCTATCAATCCCCAAACAGGGGCACCGGGGAGCTGTTTTTT. This codes for CACYQSPNRGTGELFF.

V gene TRBV6-5 combines with J gene TRBJ2-7, with TRBD1 matching 10 bases. Germline V lookup: CDR1 MNHEY, CDR2 SVGAGI. This CDR3 spans 14 amino acids. V lost 2 bases, J lost 5 bases, and 3 bases stayed unmatched. In DNA, the CDR3 is TGTGCCAGCAGTTACAGCGGGACAGGGGACGAGCAGTACTTC. Its protein product is CASSYSGTGDEQYF.

The V and J genes are TRBV7-3 and TRBJ1-1; D call uncertain. Germline V gene data show CDR1 as SGHTA and CDR2 as FQGTGA. Trimming took off 6 bases at V and 6 bases at J, with 20 bases between the two ends. The CDR3 length is 15 residues. The CDR3 loop reads CASSLSGPRPAEAFF. The CDR3 region has the DNA TGTGCCAGCAGTCTTTCCGGGCCTCGTCCTGCTGAAGCTTTCTTT.

The CDR3 region is CSVERSGLNTEAFF. CDR3 nucleotides: TGCAGCGTTGAACGGTCAGGGCTAAACACTGAAGCTTTCTTT. This chain joins TRBV29-1 and TRBJ1-1, with a possible D match to TRBD1 (5 bases). The CDR3 totals 14 residues. With 2 bases removed from V and 2 bases from J, the gap between germline ends came to 12 bases. Germline loops: CDR1 SQVTM, CDR2 ANQGSEA. Full variable domain (remainder filled in from reference TRBV29-1 and TRBJ1-1): SAVISQKPSRDICQRGTSLTIQCQVDSQVTMMFWYRQQPGQSLTLIATANQGSEATYESGFVIDKFPISRPNLTFSTLTVSNMSPEDSSIYLCSVERSGLNTEAFFGQGTRLTVV.

The rearrangement uses TRBV27 and TRBJ1-5; the D gene is possibly TRBD1 (5 bases). Germline CDR1 is MNHEY and CDR2 is SMNVEV (reference sequence). This CDR3 has 12 residues. The CDR3 protein is CGAGHSNQPQHF. Here the CDR3 DNA reads TGTGGCGCAGGGCATAGCAATCAGCCCCAGCATTTT.